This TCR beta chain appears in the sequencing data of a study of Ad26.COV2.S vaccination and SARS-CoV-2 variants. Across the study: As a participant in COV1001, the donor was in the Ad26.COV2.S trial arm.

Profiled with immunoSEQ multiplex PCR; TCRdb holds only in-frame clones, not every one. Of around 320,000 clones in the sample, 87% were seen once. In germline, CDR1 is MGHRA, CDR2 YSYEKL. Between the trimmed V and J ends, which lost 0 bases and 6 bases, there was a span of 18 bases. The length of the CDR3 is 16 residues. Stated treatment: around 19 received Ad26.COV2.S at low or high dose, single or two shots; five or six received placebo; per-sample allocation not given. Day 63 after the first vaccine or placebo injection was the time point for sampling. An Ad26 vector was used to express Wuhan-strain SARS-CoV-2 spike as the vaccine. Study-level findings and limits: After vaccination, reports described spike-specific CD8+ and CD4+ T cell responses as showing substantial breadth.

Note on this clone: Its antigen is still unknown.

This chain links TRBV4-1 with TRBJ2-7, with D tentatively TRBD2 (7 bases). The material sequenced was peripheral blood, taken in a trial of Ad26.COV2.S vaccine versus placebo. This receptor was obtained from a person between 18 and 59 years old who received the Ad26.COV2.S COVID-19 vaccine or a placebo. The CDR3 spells CASSQEGRGGLGEQYF. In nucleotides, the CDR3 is TGCGCCAGCAGCCAAGAAGGCAGGGGAGGGTTGGGCGAGCAGTACTTC.